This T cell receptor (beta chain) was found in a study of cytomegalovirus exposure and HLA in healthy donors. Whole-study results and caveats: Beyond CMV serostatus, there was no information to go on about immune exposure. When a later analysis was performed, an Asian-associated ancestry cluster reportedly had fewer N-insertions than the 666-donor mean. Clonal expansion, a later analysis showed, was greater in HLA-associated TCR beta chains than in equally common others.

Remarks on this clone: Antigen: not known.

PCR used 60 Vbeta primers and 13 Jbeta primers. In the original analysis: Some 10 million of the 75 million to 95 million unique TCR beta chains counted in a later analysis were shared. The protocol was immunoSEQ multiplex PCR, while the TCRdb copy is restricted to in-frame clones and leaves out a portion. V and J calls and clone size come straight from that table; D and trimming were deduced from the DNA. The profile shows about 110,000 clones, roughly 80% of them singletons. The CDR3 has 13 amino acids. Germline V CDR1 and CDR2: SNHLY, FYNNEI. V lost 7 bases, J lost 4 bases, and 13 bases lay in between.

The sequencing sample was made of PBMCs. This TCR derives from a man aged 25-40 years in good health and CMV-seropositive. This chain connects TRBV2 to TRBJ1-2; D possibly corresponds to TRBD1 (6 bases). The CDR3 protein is CASTGIRGYGYTF. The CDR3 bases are TGTGCCAGCACTGGTATCAGGGGCTATGGCTACACCTTC.